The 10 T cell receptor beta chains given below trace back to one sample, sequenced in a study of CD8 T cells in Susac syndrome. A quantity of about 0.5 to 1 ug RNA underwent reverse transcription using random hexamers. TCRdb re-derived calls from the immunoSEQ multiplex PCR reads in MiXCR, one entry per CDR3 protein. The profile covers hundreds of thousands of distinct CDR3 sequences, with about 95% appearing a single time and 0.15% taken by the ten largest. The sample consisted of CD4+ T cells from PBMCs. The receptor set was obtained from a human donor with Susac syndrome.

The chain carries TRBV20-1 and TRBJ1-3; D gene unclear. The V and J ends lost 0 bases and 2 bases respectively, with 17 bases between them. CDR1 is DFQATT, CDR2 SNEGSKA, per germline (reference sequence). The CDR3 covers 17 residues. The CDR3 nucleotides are TGCAGTGCTAGAGATCCCTTCGGGCCTTCCCCTGGAAACACCATATATTTT. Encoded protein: CSARDPFGPSPGNTIYF.

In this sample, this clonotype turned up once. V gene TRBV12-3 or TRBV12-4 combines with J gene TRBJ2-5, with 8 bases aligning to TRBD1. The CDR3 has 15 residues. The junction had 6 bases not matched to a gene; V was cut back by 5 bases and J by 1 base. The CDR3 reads CASSRGGTGQETQYF. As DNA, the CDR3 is TGTGCCAGCAGTCGAGGAGGGACAGGCCAAGAGACCCAGTACTTC.

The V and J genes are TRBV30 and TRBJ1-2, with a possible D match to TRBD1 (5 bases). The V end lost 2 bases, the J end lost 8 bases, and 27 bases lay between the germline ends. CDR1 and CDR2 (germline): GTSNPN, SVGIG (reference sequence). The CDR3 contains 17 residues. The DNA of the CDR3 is TGTGCCTGGAGTTCACCCGCCCTGACAGACCAACGACCCGGCTACACCTTC. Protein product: CAWSSPALTDQRPGYTF. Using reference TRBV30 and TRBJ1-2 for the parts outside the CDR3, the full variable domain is SQTIHQWPATLVQPVGSPLSLECTVEGTSNPNLYWYRQAAGRGLQLLFYSVGIGQISSEVPQNLSASRPQDRQFILSSKKLLLSDSGFYLCAWSSPALTDQRPGYTFGSGTRLTVV.

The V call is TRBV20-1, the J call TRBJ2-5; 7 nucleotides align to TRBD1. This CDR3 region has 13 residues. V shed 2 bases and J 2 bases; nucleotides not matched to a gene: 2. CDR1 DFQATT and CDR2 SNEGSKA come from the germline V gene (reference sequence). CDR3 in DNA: TGCAGTGCTAGAATACAGGGGCAAGAGACCCAGTACTTC. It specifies CSARIQGQETQYF.

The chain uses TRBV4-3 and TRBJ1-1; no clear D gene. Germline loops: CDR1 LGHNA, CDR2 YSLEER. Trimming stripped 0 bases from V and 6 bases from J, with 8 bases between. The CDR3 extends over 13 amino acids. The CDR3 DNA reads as TGCGCCAGCAGCCAAGACGGTGGAGCTGAAGCTTTCTTT. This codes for CASSQDGGAEAFF.

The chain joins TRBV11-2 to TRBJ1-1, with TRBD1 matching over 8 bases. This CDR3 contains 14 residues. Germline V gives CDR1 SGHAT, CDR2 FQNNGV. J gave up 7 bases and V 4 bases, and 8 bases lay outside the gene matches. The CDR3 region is CASSSIGQGGEAFF. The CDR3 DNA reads TGTGCCAGCAGCTCCATCGGACAGGGAGGTGAAGCTTTCTTT.

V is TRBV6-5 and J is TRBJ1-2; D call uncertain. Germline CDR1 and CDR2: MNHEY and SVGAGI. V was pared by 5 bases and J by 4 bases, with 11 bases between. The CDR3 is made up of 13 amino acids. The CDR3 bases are TGTGCCAGCAGTCCAACCCCTGGCTATGGCTACACCTTC. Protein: CASSPTPGYGYTF.

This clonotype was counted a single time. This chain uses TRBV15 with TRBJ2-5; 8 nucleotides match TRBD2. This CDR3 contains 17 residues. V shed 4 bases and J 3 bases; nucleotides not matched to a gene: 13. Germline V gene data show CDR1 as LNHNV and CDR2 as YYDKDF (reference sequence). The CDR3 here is CATSTRGGRLIKETQYF. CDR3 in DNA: TGTGCCACCAGCACCCGGGGGGGCCGTCTCATCAAAGAGACCCAGTACTTC.

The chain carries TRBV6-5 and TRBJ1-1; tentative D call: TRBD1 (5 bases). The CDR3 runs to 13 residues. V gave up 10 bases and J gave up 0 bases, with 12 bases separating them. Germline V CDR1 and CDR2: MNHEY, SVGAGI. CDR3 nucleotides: TGTGCCACCCGGGGACGGGTGAACACTGAAGCTTTCTTT. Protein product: CATRGRVNTEAFF.

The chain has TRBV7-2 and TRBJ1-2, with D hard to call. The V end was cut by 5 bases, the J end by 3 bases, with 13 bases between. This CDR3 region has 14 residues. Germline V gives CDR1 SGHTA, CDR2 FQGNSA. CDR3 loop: CASSPDWQDYGYTF. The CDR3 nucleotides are TGTGCCAGCAGCCCGGACTGGCAGGACTATGGCTACACCTTC. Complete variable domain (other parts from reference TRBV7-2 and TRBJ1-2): GAGVSQSPSNKVTEKGKDVELRCDPISGHTALYWYRQSLGQGLEFLIYFQGNSAPDKSGLPSDRFSAERTGGSVSTLTIQRTQQEDSAVYLCASSPDWQDYGYTFGSGTRLTVV.